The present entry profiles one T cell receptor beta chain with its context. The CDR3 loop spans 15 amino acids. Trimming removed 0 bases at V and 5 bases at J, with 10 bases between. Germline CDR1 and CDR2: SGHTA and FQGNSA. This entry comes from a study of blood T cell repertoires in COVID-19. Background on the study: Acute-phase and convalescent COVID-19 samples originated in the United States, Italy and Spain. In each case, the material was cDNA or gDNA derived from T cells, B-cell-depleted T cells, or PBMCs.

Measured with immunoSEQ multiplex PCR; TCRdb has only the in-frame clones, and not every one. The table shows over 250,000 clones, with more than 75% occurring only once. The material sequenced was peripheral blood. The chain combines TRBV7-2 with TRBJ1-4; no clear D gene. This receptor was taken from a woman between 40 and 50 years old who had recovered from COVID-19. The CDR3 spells CASSLASAGNEKLFF. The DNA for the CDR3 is TGTGCCAGCAGCTTAGCGTCGGCGGGGAATGAAAAACTGTTTTTT.